Sequencing of this T cell receptor (beta chain) was carried out in a study of early T cells in non-severe SARS-CoV-2 infection. General study points: Sequences matched to VDJdb favored anti-spike CD8 responses, while private and CD4 specificities were missed.

TCRdb analysed the 5' RACE reads with MiXCR anew, one entry per CDR3 protein. The profile shows 20,000 to 25,000 distinct CDR3 sequences, 3.5% to 5% of them singletons. As for this clonotype: Its antigen is still unknown.

Germline CDR1 KGHSH, CDR2 LQKENI. CDR3 length: 14 amino acids. Trimming removed 2 bases at V and 2 bases at J, with 7 bases between. The gene calls are TRBV18 and TRBJ1-5; D not certain. Sequencing was carried out using whole blood. This receptor was obtained from an adult who was a healthcare worker with PCR-confirmed SARS-CoV-2 infection or an uninfected control (not recorded which). The DNA for the CDR3 is TGTGCCAGCTCACCAGGGTCGGGCAATCAGCCCCAGCATTTT. Encoded protein: CASSPGSGNQPQHF.